These 9 T cell receptor beta chains share one sample of origin, sequenced in a study of OX40 agonist ivuxolimab in advanced cancers. Libraries were built with the immunoSEQ multiplex PCR assay. Sourced from immuneACCESS, this table was stored by TCRdb with only in-frame sequences that have V and J called. A share of the clones is absent; for the studies checked, an unresolved V gene accounts for under half, and the remainder has no known explanation. Here the sample has around 80,000 clones; almost 90% occur a single time. About 0.8% of the sample lies in the top ten. The specimen was CD4+ or CD8+ T cells sorted from blood, collected in a trial of the OX40 agonist ivuxolimab. These receptors were collected from an adult with an advanced solid tumor such as melanoma, head and neck, liver or kidney cancer.

The chain recombines TRBV28 with TRBJ2-2, with D possibly being TRBD1 or TRBD2 (5 bases each). V lost 5 bases and J 6 bases, leaving 16 bases between the germline ends. Germline V gives CDR1 MDHEN, CDR2 SYDVKM. CDR3 length: 15 amino acids. CDR3 sequence reads: CASSPGTRGAGELFF. The CDR3 bases are TGTGCCAGCAGTCCCGGGACCCGGGGAGCCGGGGAGCTGTTTTTT.

Concerning this clone itself: The junction and the germline gene differ at one end; a read error may be behind it. The chain uses TRBV7-7 and TRBJ2-3; no clear D gene. The CDR3 totals 13 residues. Germline loops: CDR1 SSHAT, CDR2 FNYEAQ (reference sequence). In DNA, the CDR3 is TGTGCTAGCAGCTTAGCCCGATCAGATACGCAGTATTTT. Amino acids: CASSLARSDTQYF.

Comments on this clone: The sample has other DNA sequences that encode this CDR3 too. J is TRBJ2-3 and V is TRBV9, with 14 bases that match TRBD2. CDR3 length: 16 amino acids. Trimming removed 2 bases from V and 4 bases from J; junction bases left unmatched: 3. CDR1 is SGDLS and CDR2 is YYNGEE in the germline V gene. This CDR3 reads CASSVGLAGVADTQYF. The DNA of the CDR3 is TGTGCCAGCAGCGTGGGACTAGCGGGAGTAGCAGATACGCAGTATTTT.

J is TRBJ2-2 and V is TRBV11-3; D is undetermined. V shed 0 bases and J shed 4 bases, with 3 bases lying between them. The CDR3 consists of 13 residues. Looked up from germline, CDR1 is SGHNT and CDR2 is YENEEA. The CDR3 coding sequence is TGTGCCAGCAGCTTAGACATCACCGGGGAGCTGTTTTTT. Translated, it gives CASSLDITGELFF.

The chain combines TRBV28 with TRBJ1-2; 11 bases map to TRBD1. CDR3 size: 17 residues. Germline CDR1 is MDHEN and CDR2 is SYDVKM. V lost 4 bases, J lost 7 bases, and 14 bases stayed unmatched. The CDR3 DNA follows: TGTGCCAGCAGTTCATCCGGGACAGGGGGAGCGTCGGGTGGCTACACCTTC. As protein: CASSSSGTGGASGGYTF.

The chain couples TRBV15 to TRBJ1-2; no clear D gene. CDR3 length equals 16 residues. Germline CDR1 and CDR2: LNHNV and YYDKDF (reference sequence). V was shortened by 2 bases and J by 3 bases, with 16 bases between the two germline ends. CDR3 loop: CATSRSPGSGYYGYTF. The CDR3 nucleotides read TGTGCCACCAGCAGATCCCCGGGGAGTGGGTACTATGGCTACACCTTC.

The rearrangement links TRBV18 to TRBJ1-1; D gene ambiguous. The CDR3 totals 13 residues. Trimming stripped 5 bases from V and 2 bases from J, with 9 bases between. Germline CDR1 KGHSH, CDR2 LQKENI. The DNA for the CDR3 is TGTGCCAGCTCAGTCGGCAGAAACACTGAAGCTTTCTTT. Its translation: CASSVGRNTEAFF.

This clone was recorded only once. The gene calls are TRBV28 and TRBJ2-2, with D hard to call. The germline V and J ends were trimmed by 2 bases and 0 bases, with 7 bases remaining between them. In germline, CDR1 is MDHEN, CDR2 SYDVKM. The CDR3 is made up of 15 amino acids. The CDR3 region is CASSLASANTGELFF. CDR3 DNA sequence: TGTGCCAGCAGTTTAGCCAGCGCGAACACCGGGGAGCTGTTTTTT.

A single count supports this clone. This rearrangement joins TRBV23-1 to TRBJ2-1; TRBD1 or TRBD2 may be the D gene (5 bases each). TRBV23-1 is assigned to the ORF class and has an uncertain function. The CDR3 runs 15 residues. Trimming removed 6 bases at V and 3 bases at J, with 15 bases between. CDR3 in DNA: TGCGCCAGCAGCAAATCGGGGCACTTCTACAATGAGCAGTTCTTC. Amino acids: CASSKSGHFYNEQFF.